Below, 23 T cell receptor beta chains from the same sample are listed, as sequenced in a study of T cells in Graves' hyperthyroidism and ophthalmopathy. The source material, RNA transcripts, was used to amplify TCR beta CDR3 regions. The HTBI primer set served for first-round RT-PCR of the TCR CDR3. TCRdb ran MiXCR on the multiplex PCR reads and lists one entry per CDR3 protein. This repertoire shows some 340,000 distinct CDR3 sequences, approximately 13% found once; its top ten account for roughly 33%. The sample taken for sequencing was blood. Receptors originate from a woman between 40 and 55 years old with Graves' ophthalmopathy.

This clonotype was observed a handful of times. The CDR3 loop reads CASSLRLTGGIQYF. The CDR3 DNA is TGTGCCAGCAGTTTACGGTTAACTGGGGGCATTCAGTACTTC. The rearrangement uses TRBV28 and TRBJ2-4, with D perhaps given as TRBD1 or TRBD2 (5 bases each). Germline V CDR1 and CDR2: MDHEN, SYDVKM. V lost 2 bases and J 9 bases, leaving 14 bases between the germline ends. The CDR3 has 14 amino acids.

The table lists this clonotype with many counts. The chain has TRBV7-9 and TRBJ2-1; 11 bases match TRBD1. J was trimmed by 5 bases and V by 0 bases; bases with no gene match: 3. Germline V gene data show CDR1 as SEHNR and CDR2 as FQNEAQ (reference sequence). The length of the CDR3 is 16 residues. The CDR3 spells CASSLADRGPDNEQFF. For the CDR3, the DNA is TGTGCCAGCAGCTTAGCGGACAGGGGGCCTGACAATGAGCAGTTCTTC.

Details on this clonotype: This may arise from a read error, as a much more abundant clone is one base away. This rearrangement joins TRBV6-4 to TRBJ1-1; D remains ambiguous. Between the trimmed V and J ends, which lost 3 bases and 4 bases, there was a span of 6 bases. CDR1 is MRHNA, CDR2 SNTAGT, per germline. CDR3 length: 12 residues. The CDR3: CASSDKITEAFF. In DNA form, the CDR3 reads TGTGCCAGCAGTGATAAAATCACTGAAGCTTTCTTT.

At least ten counts were recorded for this clonotype. This chain joins TRBV6-2 or TRBV6-3 and TRBJ2-7; a possible D gene is TRBD2 (5 bases). Trimming shortened V by 0 bases and J by 1 base, and 22 bases separated the two germline ends. CDR1 is MNHEY and CDR2 is SVGEGT in the germline V gene. There are 19 residues in the CDR3. CDR3 protein: CASSYSTVKTGRTSYEQYF. DNA for the CDR3: TGTGCCAGCAGTTACTCGACGGTAAAAACGGGCAGGACTTCCTACGAGCAGTACTTC.

Only a few counts were recorded for this clonotype. The chain joins TRBV9 to TRBJ2-2; D is uncertain. In germline, CDR1 is SGDLS, CDR2 YYNGEE. The CDR3 spans 15 residues. Trimming took off 2 bases at V and 6 bases at J, with 14 bases between the two ends. Written as DNA, the CDR3 is TGTGCCAGCAGCGTTCGGGTTGGTGCCTCCGGGGAGCTGTTTTTT. Translated: CASSVRVGASGELFF.

This clonotype has a count of ten or more. CDR3 sequence reads: CASSRPAGAEGFEAFF. In DNA, the CDR3 is TGTGCCAGCAGTCGACCTGCAGGGGCAGAGGGTTTTGAAGCTTTCTTT. This chain uses TRBV27 with TRBJ1-1; the D gene is possibly TRBD1 (6 bases). Germline lookup yields CDR1 MNHEY and CDR2 SMNVEV (reference sequence). This CDR3 has 16 residues. Trimming pared 5 bases from V and 7 bases from J, leaving 23 bases between.

This clonotype occurred a few times. This chain links TRBV2 with TRBJ2-2; D is possibly TRBD1 (6 bases). CDR3 length equals 14 residues. V was clipped by 4 bases and J by 6 bases, with 12 bases between them. CDR1 and CDR2 from the germline V gene are SNHLY and FYNNEI. The CDR3 region is CASSVDRSAGELFF. The CDR3, as DNA: TGTGCCAGCAGTGTCGACAGGTCGGCCGGGGAGCTGTTTTTT.

The V and J genes are TRBV12-3 or TRBV12-4 and TRBJ2-7; 8 nucleotides line up with TRBD2. The CDR3 has 15 residues. Trimming at V came to 4 bases and at J to 6 bases, leaving 11 bases not matched to a gene. The CDR3 spells CASSSDVGRAGEQYF. The DNA for the CDR3 is TGTGCCAGCAGTTCCGACGTCGGGAGGGCCGGCGAGCAGTACTTC.

The sample holds many counts of this clonotype. V usage is TRBV9 and J usage is TRBJ2-3; the match to TRBD2 covers 9 bases. The CDR3 consists of 16 residues. The germline gives CDR1 SGDLS, CDR2 YYNGEE. The trim removed 1 base at V and 4 bases at J, leaving 7 bases unmatched. CDR3 bases: TGTGCCAGCAGCGTACGGGCGGGAGGGTTTGCAGATACGCAGTATTTT. Encoded protein: CASSVRAGGFADTQYF.

This clonotype was counted many times. The V and J genes are TRBV12-3 or TRBV12-4 and TRBJ1-5; 7 bases fit TRBD1. With 3 bases clipped from V and 5 bases from J, the junction kept 1 base outside the gene matches. The CDR3 length is 13 residues. The CDR3 is CASSFRGDQPQHF. The CDR3 nucleotides read TGTGCCAGCAGTTTCAGGGGGGATCAGCCCCAGCATTTT.

This clonotype has at least ten counts. The chain employs TRBV28 and TRBJ1-6; a weak D match, TRBD1 (5 bases). CDR1 and CDR2 (germline): MDHEN, SYDVKM. CDR3 length: 16 amino acids. Trimming took off 3 bases at V and 8 bases at J, with 17 bases between the two ends. In DNA form, the CDR3 reads TGTGCCAGCAGTTTGAGACGGCCCCAGGGATATTCACCCCTCCACTTT. As protein: CASSLRRPQGYSPLHF.

The V call is TRBV6-1, the J call TRBJ1-1; 10 bases are shared with TRBD1. The trim removed 5 bases at V and 4 bases at J, leaving 16 bases unmatched. Germline CDR1 reads MNHNS; CDR2 reads SASEGT. This CDR3 region has 18 residues. The CDR3 nucleotides are TGTGCCAGCAGTCCTTACCCCGGGGGGGACAGGGGCGGCACTGAAGCTTTCTTT. It specifies CASSPYPGGDRGGTEAFF.

The chain links TRBV20-1 to TRBJ1-1; 7 bases are a match to TRBD1. This CDR3 region has 12 residues. V shed 3 bases, J shed 10 bases, and the junction held 8 bases outside the gene matches. CDR1 and CDR2 from the germline V gene are DFQATT and SNEGSKA (reference sequence). CDR3 residues: CSASVRGSTAFF. The CDR3 nucleotides read TGCAGTGCTAGTGTCAGGGGGTCGACAGCTTTCTTT.

V gene TRBV3-1 combines with J gene TRBJ2-7; maybe TRBD1 (5 bases). Germline CDR1 is LGHDT and CDR2 is YNNKEL (reference sequence). CDR3 size: 13 residues. With 3 bases removed from V and 1 base from J, the gap between germline ends came to 7 bases. The CDR3 nucleotides are TGTGCCAGCAGCCAGGCAGGGTCCTACGAGCAGTACTTC. This translates into CASSQAGSYEQYF.

This clonotype turned up a few times. The CDR3 DNA sequence: TGTGCCAGCAGGAACCCGGGGGGACCAACTAATGAAAAACTGTTTTTT. It codes for CASRNPGGPTNEKLFF. The chain uses TRBV2 and TRBJ1-4; D is perhaps TRBD1 (5 bases). This CDR3 contains 16 residues. The germline V gene encodes CDR1 SNHLY and CDR2 FYNNEI. V gave up 6 bases and J gave up 0 bases, with 14 bases separating them.

At least ten counts were recorded for this clonotype. V usage is TRBV28 and J usage is TRBJ2-3; TRBD2 aligns across 7 bases. V lost 6 bases to trimming and J lost 4 bases; unmatched junction nucleotides: 10. CDR1 is MDHEN and CDR2 is SYDVKM in the germline V gene. The CDR3 has 15 residues. DNA for the CDR3: TGTGCCAGCAGACCCCGGGGGGTTCCGCCAGATACGCAGTATTTT. Protein: CASRPRGVPPDTQYF.

This clonotype has ten or more counts. The gene calls are TRBV6-1 and TRBJ1-1; 7 bases are a match to TRBD1. The J segment lost 4 bases and the V segment lost 5 bases, leaving 10 bases of the junction unmatched. The CDR3 consists of 15 residues. CDR1 MNHNS and CDR2 SASEGT come from the germline V gene. CDR3: CASSRQGVGGTEAFF. The DNA for the CDR3 is TGTGCCAGCAGTCGACAGGGCGTAGGGGGCACTGAAGCTTTCTTT.

There are many counts of this clonotype. The gene calls are TRBV11-2 and TRBJ2-5; D unresolved. Germline loops: CDR1 SGHAT, CDR2 FQNNGV. V gave up 5 bases and J gave up 9 bases, with 16 bases separating them. The CDR3 runs 13 residues. The CDR3 region has the DNA TGTGCCAGCAGCGCAGACCCGAGTGGGGCCCAGTACTTC. Translation: CASSADPSGAQYF. The full variable domain, its missing parts supplied by reference TRBV11-2 and TRBJ2-5, is EAGVAQSPRYKIIEKRQSVAFWCNPISGHATLYWYQQILGQGPKLLIQFQNNGVVDDSQLPKDRFSAERLKGVDSTLKIQPAKLEDSAVYLCASSADPSGAQYFGPGTRLLVL.

This clonotype has at least ten counts. The CDR3 here is CASSPRTAEQYF. The DNA for the CDR3 is TGTGCCAGCAGTCCACGGACTGCCGAGCAGTACTTC. This rearrangement joins TRBV12-3 or TRBV12-4 to TRBJ2-7, with a tentative D call TRBD2 (5 bases). The V and J ends lost 5 bases and 6 bases respectively, with 11 bases between them. CDR3 size: 12 residues.

This clonotype was counted at least ten times. The chain combines TRBV3-1 with TRBJ2-5; TRBD1 matches at 11 bases. The length of the CDR3 is 14 residues. J was trimmed by 4 bases and V by 3 bases; bases with no gene match: 1. The germline V gene has CDR1 LGHDT and CDR2 YNNKEL (reference sequence). As DNA, the CDR3 is TGTGCCAGCAGCCAGGGACAGGGGGTAGAGACCCAGTACTTC. It codes for CASSQGQGVETQYF.

This clonotype turned up a few times. V and J are TRBV29-1 and TRBJ1-2, with a tentative D call TRBD1 (6 bases). In germline, CDR1 is SQVTM, CDR2 ANQGSEA. V gave up 6 bases and J gave up 1 base, with 15 bases separating them. The CDR3 has 14 residues. The CDR3 loop is CSVEGDGINYGYTF. The CDR3 DNA is TGCAGCGTCGAGGGGGACGGAATTAACTATGGCTACACCTTC.

The sample holds many counts of this clonotype. The chain uses TRBV29-1 and TRBJ1-1, with TRBD1 matching 7 bases. The CDR3 runs to 12 residues. In germline, CDR1 is SQVTM, CDR2 ANQGSEA. J gave up 5 bases and V 8 bases, and 8 bases lay outside the gene matches. The CDR3 DNA follows: TGCAGCACCCGACAGGGAGAGACTGAAGCTTTCTTT. Translation gives CSTRQGETEAFF.

The CDR3 coding sequence is TGCAGCGTTGAAGTGGGACAGGGGGGGCAGCCCCAGCATTTT. Encoded protein: CSVEVGQGGQPQHF. The rearrangement links TRBV29-1 to TRBJ1-5; the match to TRBD1 covers 11 bases. V shed 1 base, J shed 7 bases, and the junction held 3 bases outside the gene matches. There are 14 residues in the CDR3. Germline CDR1 reads SQVTM; CDR2 reads ANQGSEA.